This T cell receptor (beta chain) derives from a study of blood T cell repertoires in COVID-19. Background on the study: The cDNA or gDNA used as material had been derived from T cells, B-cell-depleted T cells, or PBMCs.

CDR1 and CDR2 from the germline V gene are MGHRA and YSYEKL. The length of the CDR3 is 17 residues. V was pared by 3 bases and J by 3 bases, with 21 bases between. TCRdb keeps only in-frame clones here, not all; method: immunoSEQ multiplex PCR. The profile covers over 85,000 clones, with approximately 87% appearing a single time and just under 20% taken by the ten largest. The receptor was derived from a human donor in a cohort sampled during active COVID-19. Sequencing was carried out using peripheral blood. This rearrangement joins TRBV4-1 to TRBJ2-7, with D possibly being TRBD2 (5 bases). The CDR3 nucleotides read TGCGCCAGCAGCCATACTCCGGGAAAAACAACTTTCTACGAGCAGTACTTC. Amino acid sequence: CASSHTPGKTTFYEQYF.